This TCR beta chain comes out of a study of immune evolution from preneoplasia to lung adenocarcinoma. Broader study findings: Later-stage lesions seemingly showed higher T cell density and diversity than normal lung. Compared with EGFR-mutant or double wild-type lesions, KRAS-mutant nodules were more clonal.

To note about this clone: The antigen remains undetermined.

Looked up from germline, CDR1 is SNHLY and CDR2 is FYNNEI. Unmatched junction bases numbered 0, after V lost 4 bases and J lost 6 bases. This CDR3 has 11 residues. H&E slides confirmed each diagnosis, reviewed by two pathologists independently. Some clones are missing from TCRdb's copy, which holds only in-frame ones; the method was immunoSEQ multiplex PCR. The table has about 3,700 clones, roughly 85% seen once; the top ten hold approximately 2%. This chain connects TRBV2 to TRBJ2-7, with TRBD2 identical over 7 bases. This TCR was recovered from a person aged 50-59 years with lung adenocarcinoma. Sequencing input: FFPE invasive lung adenocarcinoma tissue. DNA for the CDR3: TGTGCCAGCAGTGGACTAGCCGAGCAGTACTTC. Its translation is CASSGLAEQYF.